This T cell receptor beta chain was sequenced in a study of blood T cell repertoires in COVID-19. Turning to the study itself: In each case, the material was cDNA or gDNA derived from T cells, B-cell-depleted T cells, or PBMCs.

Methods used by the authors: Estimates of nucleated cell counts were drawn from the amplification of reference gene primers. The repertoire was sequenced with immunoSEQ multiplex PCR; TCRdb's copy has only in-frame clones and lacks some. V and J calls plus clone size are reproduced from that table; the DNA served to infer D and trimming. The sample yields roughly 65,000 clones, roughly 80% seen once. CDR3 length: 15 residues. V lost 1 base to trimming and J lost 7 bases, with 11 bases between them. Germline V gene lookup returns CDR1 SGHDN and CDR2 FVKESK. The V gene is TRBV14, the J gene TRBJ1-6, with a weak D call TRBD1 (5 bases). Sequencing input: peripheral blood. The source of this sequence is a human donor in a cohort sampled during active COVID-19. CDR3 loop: CASSQVTTGNSPLHF. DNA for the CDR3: TGTGCCAGCAGCCAAGTAACTACAGGAAATTCACCCCTCCACTTT.